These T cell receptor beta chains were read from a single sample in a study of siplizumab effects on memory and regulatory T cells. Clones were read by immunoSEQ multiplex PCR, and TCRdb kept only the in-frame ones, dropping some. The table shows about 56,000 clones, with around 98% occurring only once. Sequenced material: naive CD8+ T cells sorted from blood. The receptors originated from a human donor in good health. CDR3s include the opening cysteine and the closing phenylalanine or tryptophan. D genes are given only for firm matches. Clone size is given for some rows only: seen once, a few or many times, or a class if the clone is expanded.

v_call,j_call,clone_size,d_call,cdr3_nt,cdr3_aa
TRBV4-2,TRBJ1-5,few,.,TGTGCCAGCAGCCCGTCGGCGAGTAGCAATCAGCCCCAGCATTTT,CASSPSASSNQPQHF
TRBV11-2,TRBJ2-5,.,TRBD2,TGTGCCAGCAGCCCGCTAGCGGGAGTCCAAGAGACCCAGTACTTC,CASSPLAGVQETQYF
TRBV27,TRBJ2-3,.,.,TGTGCCAGCAGTTTTTTGGTTACAGATACGCAGTATTTT,CASSFLVTDTQYF
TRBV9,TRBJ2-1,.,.,TGTGCCAGCAGCGTATGGGGGGGCCACAATGAGCAGTTCTTC,CASSVWGGHNEQFF
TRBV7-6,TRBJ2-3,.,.,TGTGCCAGCAGCTTCGCCCAGCGGACAGATACGCAGTATTTT,CASSFAQRTDTQYF
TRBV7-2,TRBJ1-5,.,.,TGTGCCAGCAGCGCGGGGGGACGCTTGACGGGGCAGCCCCAGCATTTT,CASSAGGRLTGQPQHF
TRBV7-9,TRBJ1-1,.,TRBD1,TGTGCCAGCAGCTCGACAGGGGCATGGACTGAAGCTTTCTTT,CASSSTGAWTEAFF
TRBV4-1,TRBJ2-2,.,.,TGCGCCAGCAGCACTCTACAGGGAAGGGGCACCGGGGAGCTGTTTTTT,CASSTLQGRGTGELFF
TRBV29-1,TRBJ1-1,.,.,TGCAGCGTTGTATTGACTGAAGCTTTCTTT,CSVVLTEAFF
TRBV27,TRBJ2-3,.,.,TGTGCCATCGGAGGGGCAGGTGGCACAGATACGCAGTATTTT,CAIGGAGGTDTQYF
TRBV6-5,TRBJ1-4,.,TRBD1,TGTGCCAGCAGTCTGGAGGGGGCTGGAGAAAAACTGTTTTTT,CASSLEGAGEKLFF
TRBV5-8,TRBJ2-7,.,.,TGTGCCAGCAGCGTCGGGGGAGTGTACGAGCAGTACTTC,CASSVGGVYEQYF
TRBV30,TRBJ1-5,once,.,TGTGCCTGGAGCACCCGGGCCGGAGTTCAGCCCCAGCATTTT,CAWSTRAGVQPQHF
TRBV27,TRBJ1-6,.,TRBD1,TGTGCCAGCAGTTTTCAGGGGGCGAATAATTCACCCCTCCACTTT,CASSFQGANNSPLHF
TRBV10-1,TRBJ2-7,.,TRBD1,TGCGCCAGCAGTCGGACAGGGGGGGAGCAGTACTTC,CASSRTGGEQYF
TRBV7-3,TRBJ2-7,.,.,TGTGCCAGCAGCGGCGAGCAGTACTTC,CASSGEQYF
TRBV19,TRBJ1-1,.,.,TGTGCCAGTAGTACTGGACAAAACACTGAAGCTTTCTTT,CASSTGQNTEAFF
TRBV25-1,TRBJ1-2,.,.,TGTGCCAGCAGTGATTCCCCCCGGGGGTATGGCTACACCTTC,CASSDSPRGYGYTF
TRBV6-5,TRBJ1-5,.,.,TGTGCCAGTACACCTTCATCTAGCAATCAGCCCCAGCATTTT,CASTPSSSNQPQHF
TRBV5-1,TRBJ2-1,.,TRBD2,TGCGCCAGCAGCTTCTCCATAGCGGGAGTGGTGGACAATGAGCAGTTCTTC,CASSFSIAGVVDNEQFF
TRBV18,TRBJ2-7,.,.,TGTGCCAGCTCACGAGATTACGAGCAGTACTTC,CASSRDYEQYF
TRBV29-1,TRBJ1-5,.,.,TGCAGCGCCCAGCAGGGCCTTAGCAATCAGCCCCAGCATTTT,CSAQQGLSNQPQHF
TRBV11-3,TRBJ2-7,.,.,TGTGCCAGCAGCTTAGATCCCACCCGAGGGGTCGACGAGCAGTACTTC,CASSLDPTRGVDEQYF
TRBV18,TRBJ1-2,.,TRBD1,TGTGCCAGCTTAGAAGAGCAGGGGGCGGCAAACTATGGCTACACCTTC,CASLEEQGAANYGYTF
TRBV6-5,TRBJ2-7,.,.,TGTGCCAGCAGTTACCCCGGACAAACGTACTTC,CASSYPGQTYF
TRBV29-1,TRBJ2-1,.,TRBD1,TGCAGCGTCCTCGGACAGGGCTACAATGAGCAGTTCTTC,CSVLGQGYNEQFF
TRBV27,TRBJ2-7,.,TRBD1,TGTGCCAGCAGTCCACCGGACAGGGGGCTTTACGAGCAGTACTTC,CASSPPDRGLYEQYF
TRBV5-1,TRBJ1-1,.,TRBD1,TGCGCCAGCAGCTGGACAGGAGGTCTTGAAGCTTTCTTT,CASSWTGGLEAFF
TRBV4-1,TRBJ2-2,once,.,TGCGCCAGCAGCCAAGAACCTGGGCAGACCGGGGAGCTGTTTTTT,CASSQEPGQTGELFF
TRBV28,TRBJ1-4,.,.,TGTGCCAGCAGTTTAAGGACGGTCAGGCTAGTGTTTGAAAAACTGTTTTTT,CASSLRTVRLVFEKLFF
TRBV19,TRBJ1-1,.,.,TGTGCCAGTAGTATCGGCTACACTGAAGCTTTCTTT,CASSIGYTEAFF
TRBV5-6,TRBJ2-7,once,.,TGTGCCAGCAGCTTGGCGGCTATCTCCTACGAGCAGTACTTC,CASSLAAISYEQYF
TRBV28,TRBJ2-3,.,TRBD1,TGTGCCAGCAGGGACAGGGGCACAGATACGCAGTATTTT,CASRDRGTDTQYF
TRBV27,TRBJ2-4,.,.,TGTGCCAGCGCGACTAGTGTCAAAAACATTCAGTACTTC,CASATSVKNIQYF
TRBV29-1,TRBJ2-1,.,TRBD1,TGCAGCGTGCCGGGACAGGGATTCAATGAGCAGTTCTTC,CSVPGQGFNEQFF